These T cell receptor beta chains were read from a single sample in a study of control samples from healthy donors and cancer patients. Data came from immunoSEQ multiplex PCR; TCRdb stores just in-frame clones and leaves some out. The sample holds 25,000 to 35,000 clones; roughly 91% are singletons and the top ten take about 12%. Sample: PBMCs. The receptor source for this set is a man aged 50-59 years with lung cancer. CDR3s include the opening cysteine and the closing phenylalanine or tryptophan. A D gene is named only where the DNA matches it firmly. For some rows the clone size is stated as once, few or many, or as a class when expanded; others skip it.

cdr3_nt,cdr3_aa,j_call,v_call,d_call,clone_size
TGTGCCAGCAGTGAGGCAGGGAGTAAGAATCAGCCCCAGCATTTT,CASSEAGSKNQPQHF,TRBJ1-5,TRBV6-1,.,few
TGTGCCAGCAGGCCAGACCATTTGTCTGGAAACACCATATATTTT,CASRPDHLSGNTIYF,TRBJ1-3,TRBV5-4,.,.
TGTGCCAGCAGCGTCGGGGGACAGGGAGATACGCAGTATTTT,CASSVGGQGDTQYF,TRBJ2-3,TRBV9,TRBD1,.
TGTGCCAGCCAGGGTGGGTCGGGGAACACTGAAGCTTTCTTT,CASQGGSGNTEAFF,TRBJ1-1,TRBV6-5,.,once
TGCGCCAGCAGTCGGGACAGGGTCGGCCCTAACTATGGCTACACCTTC,CASSRDRVGPNYGYTF,TRBJ1-2,TRBV4-1,TRBD1,.
TGTGCCAGCAGCCAAGGACCCTATAATTCACCCCTCCACTTT,CASSQGPYNSPLHF,TRBJ1-6,TRBV3-1/TRBV3-2,.,.
TGTGCCAGCAGCTTAGAGGACTTAGCCAAAAACATTCAGTACTTC,CASSLEDLAKNIQYF,TRBJ2-4,TRBV7-2,.,.
TGTGCCAGCAGCCTTAGCGCCAGCGAGCAGTTCTTC,CASSLSASEQFF,TRBJ2-1,TRBV5-6,.,.
TGTGCCATCAAGAAGGGATCAGGCCTAGCGGGGGGTCAAGAGACCCAGTACTTC,CAIKKGSGLAGGQETQYF,TRBJ2-5,TRBV10-3,TRBD2,.
TGTGCCAGCAGTGAATCGGGGGGCACAGATACGCAGTATTTT,CASSESGGTDTQYF,TRBJ2-3,TRBV2,.,.
TGTGCCACCAGTGACCCGACTTATGAAGGCACAGATACGCAGTATTTT,CATSDPTYEGTDTQYF,TRBJ2-3,TRBV24-1,.,.
TGTGCCAGCAGCTTGGAAAGGGGGTCCTACTTC,CASSLERGSYF,TRBJ2-7,TRBV5-8,.,.
TGTGCCAGCAGCCAAAATTCCGGGGCGGGCACCGGGGAGCTGTTTTTT,CASSQNSGAGTGELFF,TRBJ2-2,TRBV3-1/TRBV3-2,.,.
TGCGCCAGCAACCCGACAGGGGGCGGCTACGAGCAGTACTTC,CASNPTGGGYEQYF,TRBJ2-7,TRBV5-1,TRBD1,.
TGTGCCAGCAGCCCCGGGGCGGGTGAGACCCAGTACTTC,CASSPGAGETQYF,TRBJ2-5,TRBV12-3/TRBV12-4,.,.
TGCGCCAGCAGCCAAACACGGGGAGATAGCTATTCACCCCTCCACTTT,CASSQTRGDSYSPLHF,TRBJ1-6,TRBV4-3,.,.
TGCGCCAGCAGCCAAGAGGCCCCCAGGAGTAATTCACCCCTCCACTTT,CASSQEAPRSNSPLHF,TRBJ1-6,TRBV4-3,.,.
TGTGCCTGCCCCCCTCTACGGACTAGCGGGGGGCGCACCGGGGAGCTGTTTTTT,CACPPLRTSGGRTGELFF,TRBJ2-2,TRBV19,TRBD2,.
TGTGCCAGCACCCCCCGACAGGGTTTCACTGAAGCTTTCTTT,CASTPRQGFTEAFF,TRBJ1-1,TRBV2,TRBD1,once
TGTGCCAGCAGTTATTCAGATACGCAGTATTTT,CASSYSDTQYF,TRBJ2-3,TRBV12-3/TRBV12-4,.,.
TGCGCCAGCAGCCATCCCGGGACTAGCGGCTCTAGTGAGCAGTTCTTC,CASSHPGTSGSSEQFF,TRBJ2-1,TRBV4-3,TRBD2,once
TGTGCCAGCAGTCCCTGGGGGGCTCAGGAGACCCAGTACTTC,CASSPWGAQETQYF,TRBJ2-5,TRBV6-5,.,.
TGTGCCAGCAGTTACGAGTACAGATCCTATAATTCACCCCTCCACTTT,CASSYEYRSYNSPLHF,TRBJ1-6,TRBV6-5,.,.
TGTGCCAGCAGGGGGACAGGGCAGGCGAATGAGCAGTTCTTC,CASRGTGQANEQFF,TRBJ2-1,TRBV25-1,TRBD1,.
TGTGCCAGCAGCTTTCGGTCTCCGAACGGGGGAAACACCATATATTTT,CASSFRSPNGGNTIYF,TRBJ1-3,TRBV7-2,.,.
TGTGCCAGCAGTTACTCTCAATATGAGCAGTTCTTC,CASSYSQYEQFF,TRBJ2-1,TRBV6-2/TRBV6-3,.,.
TGTGCCAGCAGCTTGGTGGGGACAGGGTTGGGACGAGGCTACACCTTC,CASSLVGTGLGRGYTF,TRBJ1-2,TRBV5-6,TRBD1,.
TGTGCCAGCAGCGTACTAGCGGGGGACACCGGGGAGCTGTTTTTT,CASSVLAGDTGELFF,TRBJ2-2,TRBV9,TRBD2,.
TGTGCCAGCAGCTACGGGACAGACACTGAAGCTTTCTTT,CASSYGTDTEAFF,TRBJ1-1,TRBV6-5,TRBD1,.
TGTGCCAGCAGTATACAAAGAAGCAATCAGCCCCAGCATTTT,CASSIQRSNQPQHF,TRBJ1-5,TRBV6-5,.,.
TGTGCCTGGAGCCGGGACAGAAATCAGCCCCAGCATTTT,CAWSRDRNQPQHF,TRBJ1-5,TRBV30,TRBD1,.
TGTGCCAGCAGTATTGGGACCCACTCTGGAAACACCATATATTTT,CASSIGTHSGNTIYF,TRBJ1-3,TRBV13,.,.
TGTGCCAGCAGCTTAGGGACAGGGGAGTATAATTCACCCCTCCACTTT,CASSLGTGEYNSPLHF,TRBJ1-6,TRBV7-9,TRBD1,few
TGTGCCAGCAGCCCTTTGGGACGGAAAAGCTCCTATAATTCACCCCTCCACTTT,CASSPLGRKSSYNSPLHF,TRBJ1-6,TRBV6-2/TRBV6-3,.,.
TGTGCCAGTCGAGGGACTGAAGCTTTCTTT,CASRGTEAFF,TRBJ1-1,TRBV9,.,.
TGCGCCAGCAGCTTGAGGGGTATGACCGGGGAGCTGTTTTTT,CASSLRGMTGELFF,TRBJ2-2,TRBV5-1,.,.
TGTGCCAGCAGCTCTAGATCGACAGGGGGCGTCTATGGCTACACCTTC,CASSSRSTGGVYGYTF,TRBJ1-2,TRBV5-4,TRBD1,.
TGTGCCAGCAGCTTAGACAGGGGAGGCCAGCCCCAGCATTTT,CASSLDRGGQPQHF,TRBJ1-5,TRBV7-9,TRBD1,.
TGTGCCAGCAGCTTAAGACAACCGAACACTGAAGCTTTCTTT,CASSLRQPNTEAFF,TRBJ1-1,TRBV7-8,.,.
TGTGCCAGCAGTTACGGCCCTAATGAAAAACTGTTTTTT,CASSYGPNEKLFF,TRBJ1-4,TRBV6-5,.,.